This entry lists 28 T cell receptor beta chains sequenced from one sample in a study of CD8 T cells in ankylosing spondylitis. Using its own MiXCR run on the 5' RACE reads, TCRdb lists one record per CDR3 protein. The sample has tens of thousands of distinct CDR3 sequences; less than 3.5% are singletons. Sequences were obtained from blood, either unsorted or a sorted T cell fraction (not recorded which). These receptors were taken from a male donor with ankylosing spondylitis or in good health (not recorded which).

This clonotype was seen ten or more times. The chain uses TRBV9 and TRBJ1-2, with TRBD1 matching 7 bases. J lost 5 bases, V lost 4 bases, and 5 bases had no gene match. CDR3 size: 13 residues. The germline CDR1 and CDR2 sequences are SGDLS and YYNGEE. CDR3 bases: TGTGCCAGCAGCCAAGACAGGGTATATGGCTACACCTTC. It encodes CASSQDRVYGYTF.

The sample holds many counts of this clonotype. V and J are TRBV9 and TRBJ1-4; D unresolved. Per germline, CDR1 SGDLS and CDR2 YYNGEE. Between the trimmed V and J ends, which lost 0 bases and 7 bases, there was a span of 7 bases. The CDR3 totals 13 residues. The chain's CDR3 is CASSVATREKLFF. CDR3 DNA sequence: TGTGCCAGCAGCGTAGCCACGCGTGAAAAACTGTTTTTT.

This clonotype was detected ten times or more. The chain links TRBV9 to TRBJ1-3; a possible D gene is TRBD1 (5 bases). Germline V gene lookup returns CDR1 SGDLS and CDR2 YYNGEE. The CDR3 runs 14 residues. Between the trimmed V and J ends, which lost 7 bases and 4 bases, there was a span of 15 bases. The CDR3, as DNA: TGTGCCAGCGCGTTGGGGCGAGGGGGAAACACCATATATTTT. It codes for CASALGRGGNTIYF. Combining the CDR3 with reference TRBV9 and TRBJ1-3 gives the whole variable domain DSGVTQTPKHLITATGQRVTLRCSPRSGDLSVYWYQQSLDQGLQFLIQYYNGEERAKGNILERFSAQQFPDLHSELNLSSLELGDSALYFCASALGRGGNTIYFGEGSWLTVV.

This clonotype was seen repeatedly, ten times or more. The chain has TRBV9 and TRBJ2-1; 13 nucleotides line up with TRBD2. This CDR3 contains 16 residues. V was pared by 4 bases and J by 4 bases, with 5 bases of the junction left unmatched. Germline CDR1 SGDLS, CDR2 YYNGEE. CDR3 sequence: CASSSTSGRVYNEQFF. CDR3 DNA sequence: TGTGCCAGCAGCTCCACTAGCGGGAGGGTGTACAATGAGCAGTTCTTC.

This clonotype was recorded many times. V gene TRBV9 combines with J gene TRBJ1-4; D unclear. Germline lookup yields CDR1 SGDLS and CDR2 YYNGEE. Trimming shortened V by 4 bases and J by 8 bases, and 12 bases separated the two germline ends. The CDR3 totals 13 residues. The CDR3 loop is CASSPAQWEKLFF. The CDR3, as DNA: TGTGCCAGCAGCCCCGCGCAGTGGGAAAAACTGTTTTTT.

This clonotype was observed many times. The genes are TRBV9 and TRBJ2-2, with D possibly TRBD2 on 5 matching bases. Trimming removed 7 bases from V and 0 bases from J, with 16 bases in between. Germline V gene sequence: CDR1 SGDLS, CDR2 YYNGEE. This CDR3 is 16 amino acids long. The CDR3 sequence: CASQRNSASNTGELFF. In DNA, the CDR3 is TGTGCCAGCCAGAGGAATAGCGCCTCGAACACCGGGGAGCTGTTTTTT.

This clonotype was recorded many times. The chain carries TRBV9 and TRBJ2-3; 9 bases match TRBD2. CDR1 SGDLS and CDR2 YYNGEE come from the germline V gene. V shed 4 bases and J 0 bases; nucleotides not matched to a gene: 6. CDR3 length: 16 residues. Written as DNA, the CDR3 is TGTGCCAGCAGCCCAATAGCGGGGGCTAGCACAGATACGCAGTATTTT. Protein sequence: CASSPIAGASTDTQYF.

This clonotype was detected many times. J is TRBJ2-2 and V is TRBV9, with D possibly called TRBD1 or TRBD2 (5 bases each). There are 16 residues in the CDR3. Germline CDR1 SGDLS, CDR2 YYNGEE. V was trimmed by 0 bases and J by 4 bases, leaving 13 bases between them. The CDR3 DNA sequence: TGTGCCAGCAGCGTAGGTGGGAGTGGGGGCACCGGGGAGCTGTTTTTT. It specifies CASSVGGSGGTGELFF.

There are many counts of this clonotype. Here the CDR3 DNA reads TGTGCCAGCAGCGTAGAAGCCCTCTCTGGAAACACCATATATTTT. This translates into CASSVEALSGNTIYF. This sequence joins TRBV9 and TRBJ1-3; D gene ambiguous. Germline values: CDR1 SGDLS, CDR2 YYNGEE. V was cut by 0 bases and J by 0 bases, with 7 bases left in between. The CDR3 runs to 15 residues.

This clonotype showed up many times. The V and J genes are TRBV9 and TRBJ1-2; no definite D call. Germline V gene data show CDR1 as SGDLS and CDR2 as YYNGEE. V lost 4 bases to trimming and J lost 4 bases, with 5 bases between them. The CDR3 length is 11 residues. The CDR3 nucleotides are TGTGCCAGCAGCTTTGCCTATGGCTACACCTTC. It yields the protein CASSFAYGYTF. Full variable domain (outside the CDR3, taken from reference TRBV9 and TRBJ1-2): DSGVTQTPKHLITATGQRVTLRCSPRSGDLSVYWYQQSLDQGLQFLIQYYNGEERAKGNILERFSAQQFPDLHSELNLSSLELGDSALYFCASSFAYGYTFGSGTRLTVV.

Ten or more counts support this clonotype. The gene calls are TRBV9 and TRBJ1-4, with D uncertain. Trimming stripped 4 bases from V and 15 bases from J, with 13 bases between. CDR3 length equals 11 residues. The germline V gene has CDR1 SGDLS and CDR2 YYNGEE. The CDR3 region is CASSPGPGLFF. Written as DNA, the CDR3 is TGTGCCAGCAGCCCAGGACCGGGTTTGTTTTTT.

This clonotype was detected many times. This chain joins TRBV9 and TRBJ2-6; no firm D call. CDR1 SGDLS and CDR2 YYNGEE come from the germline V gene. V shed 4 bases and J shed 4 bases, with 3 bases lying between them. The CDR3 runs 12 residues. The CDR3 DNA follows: TGTGCCAGCAGCCCCGGGGCCAACGTCCTGACTTTC. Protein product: CASSPGANVLTF. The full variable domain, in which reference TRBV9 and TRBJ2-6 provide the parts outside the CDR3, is DSGVTQTPKHLITATGQRVTLRCSPRSGDLSVYWYQQSLDQGLQFLIQYYNGEERAKGNILERFSAQQFPDLHSELNLSSLELGDSALYFCASSPGANVLTFGAGSRLTVL.

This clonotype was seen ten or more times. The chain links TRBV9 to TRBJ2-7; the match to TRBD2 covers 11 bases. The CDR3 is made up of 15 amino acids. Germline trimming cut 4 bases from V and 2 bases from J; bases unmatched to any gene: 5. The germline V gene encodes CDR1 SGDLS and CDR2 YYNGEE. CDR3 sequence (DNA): TGTGCCAGCAGCCCCCAGACTAGCGGGGCCTACGAGCAGTACTTC. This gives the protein CASSPQTSGAYEQYF.

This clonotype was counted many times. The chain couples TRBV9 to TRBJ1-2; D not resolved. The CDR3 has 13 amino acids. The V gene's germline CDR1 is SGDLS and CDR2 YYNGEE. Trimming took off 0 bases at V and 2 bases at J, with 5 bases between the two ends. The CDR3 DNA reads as TGTGCCAGCAGCGTAGACCAGAACTATGGCTACACCTTC. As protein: CASSVDQNYGYTF.

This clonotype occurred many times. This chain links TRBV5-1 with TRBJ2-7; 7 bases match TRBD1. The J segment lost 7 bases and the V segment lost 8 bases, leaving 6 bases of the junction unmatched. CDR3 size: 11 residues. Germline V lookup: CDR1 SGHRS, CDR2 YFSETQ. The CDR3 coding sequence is TGCGCCAGGGCAGGGGGTAGAGAGCAGTACTTC. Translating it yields CARAGGREQYF.

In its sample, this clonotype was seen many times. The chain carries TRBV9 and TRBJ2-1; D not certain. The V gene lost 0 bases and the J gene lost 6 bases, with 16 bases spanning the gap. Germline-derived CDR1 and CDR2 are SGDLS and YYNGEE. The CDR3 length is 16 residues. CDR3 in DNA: TGTGCCAGCAGCGTAGATAACGACTGGTGGGGCAATGAGCAGTTCTTC. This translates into CASSVDNDWWGNEQFF.

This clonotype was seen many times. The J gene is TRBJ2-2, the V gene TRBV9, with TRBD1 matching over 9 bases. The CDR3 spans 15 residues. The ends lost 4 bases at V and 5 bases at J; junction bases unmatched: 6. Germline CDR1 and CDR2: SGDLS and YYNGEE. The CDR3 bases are TGTGCCAGCAGCACGCTACAGGGGGCAACCGGGGAGCTGTTTTTT. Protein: CASSTLQGATGELFF.

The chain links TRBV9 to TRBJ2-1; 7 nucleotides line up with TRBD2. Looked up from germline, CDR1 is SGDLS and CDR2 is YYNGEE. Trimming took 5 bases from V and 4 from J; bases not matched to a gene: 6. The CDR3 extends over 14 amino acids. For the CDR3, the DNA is TGTGCCAGCAGTTTTAGCGGGTCGTACAATGAGCAGTTCTTC. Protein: CASSFSGSYNEQFF.

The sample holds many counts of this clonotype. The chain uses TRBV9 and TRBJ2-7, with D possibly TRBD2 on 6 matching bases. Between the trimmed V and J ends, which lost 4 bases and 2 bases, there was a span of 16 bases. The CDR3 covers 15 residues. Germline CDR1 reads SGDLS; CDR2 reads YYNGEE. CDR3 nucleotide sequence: TGTGCCAGCAGCCCTAATCCGGGACTCGCCTACGAGCAGTACTTC. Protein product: CASSPNPGLAYEQYF.

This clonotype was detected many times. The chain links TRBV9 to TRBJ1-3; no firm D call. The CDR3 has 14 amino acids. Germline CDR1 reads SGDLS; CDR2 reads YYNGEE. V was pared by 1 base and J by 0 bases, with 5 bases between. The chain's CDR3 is CASSVSDSGNTIYF. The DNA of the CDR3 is TGTGCCAGCAGCGTATCCGACTCTGGAAACACCATATATTTT.

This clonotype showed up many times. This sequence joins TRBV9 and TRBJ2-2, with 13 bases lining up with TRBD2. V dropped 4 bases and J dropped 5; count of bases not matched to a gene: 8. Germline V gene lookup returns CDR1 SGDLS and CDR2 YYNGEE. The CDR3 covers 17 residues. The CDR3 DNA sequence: TGTGCCAGCAGCCCACGGGGACTAGCGGGATATACCGGGGAGCTGTTTTTT. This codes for CASSPRGLAGYTGELFF.

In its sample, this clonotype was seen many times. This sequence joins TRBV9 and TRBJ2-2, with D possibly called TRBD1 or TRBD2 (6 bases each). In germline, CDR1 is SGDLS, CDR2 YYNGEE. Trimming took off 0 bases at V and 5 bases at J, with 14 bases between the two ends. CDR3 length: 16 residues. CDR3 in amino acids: CASSVDGGGGTGELFF. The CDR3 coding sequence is TGTGCCAGCAGCGTAGACGGGGGCGGCGGGACCGGGGAGCTGTTTTTT.

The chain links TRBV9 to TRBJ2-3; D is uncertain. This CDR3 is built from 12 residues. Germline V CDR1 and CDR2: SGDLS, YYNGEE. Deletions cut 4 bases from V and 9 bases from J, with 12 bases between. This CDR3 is CASSYNSDTQYF. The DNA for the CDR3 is TGTGCCAGCAGCTATAATTCCGACACGCAGTATTTT. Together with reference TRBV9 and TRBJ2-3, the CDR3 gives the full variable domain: DSGVTQTPKHLITATGQRVTLRCSPRSGDLSVYWYQQSLDQGLQFLIQYYNGEERAKGNILERFSAQQFPDLHSELNLSSLELGDSALYFCASSYNSDTQYFGPGTRLTVL.

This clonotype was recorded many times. The CDR3 DNA follows: TGTGCCAGCAGCGTAGCGCAGGAACGTGAGACCCAGTACTTC. Protein product: CASSVAQERETQYF. The gene calls are TRBV9 and TRBJ2-5; D remains unclear. CDR3 length: 14 amino acids. Trimming left V 0 bases short and J 5 bases short, with 11 bases between. Per germline, CDR1 SGDLS and CDR2 YYNGEE.

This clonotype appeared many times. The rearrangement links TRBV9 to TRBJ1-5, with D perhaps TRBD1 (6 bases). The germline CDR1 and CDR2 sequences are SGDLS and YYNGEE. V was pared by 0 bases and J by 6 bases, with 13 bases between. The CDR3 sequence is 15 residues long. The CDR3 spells CASSVGPGVSQPQHF. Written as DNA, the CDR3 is TGTGCCAGCAGCGTAGGCCCAGGGGTTTCTCAGCCCCAGCATTTT.

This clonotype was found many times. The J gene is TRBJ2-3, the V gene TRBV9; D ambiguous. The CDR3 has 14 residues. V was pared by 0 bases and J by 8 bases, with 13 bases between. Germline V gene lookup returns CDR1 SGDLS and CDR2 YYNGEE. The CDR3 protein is CASSVGVGSGTQYF. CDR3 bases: TGTGCCAGCAGCGTAGGAGTAGGGTCCGGTACGCAGTATTTT.

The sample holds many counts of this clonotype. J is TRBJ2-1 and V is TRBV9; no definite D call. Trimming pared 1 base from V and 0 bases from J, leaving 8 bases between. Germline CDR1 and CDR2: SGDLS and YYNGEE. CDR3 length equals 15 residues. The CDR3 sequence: CASSVTFPSYNEQFF. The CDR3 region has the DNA TGTGCCAGCAGCGTAACCTTCCCCTCCTACAATGAGCAGTTCTTC.

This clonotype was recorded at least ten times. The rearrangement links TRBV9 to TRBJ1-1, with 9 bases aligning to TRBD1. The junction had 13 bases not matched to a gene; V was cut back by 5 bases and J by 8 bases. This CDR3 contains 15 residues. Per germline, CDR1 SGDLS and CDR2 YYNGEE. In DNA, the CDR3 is TGTGCCAGCAGGGCAGGACAGGGGTGGAGAGAGGAAGCTTTCTTT. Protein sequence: CASRAGQGWREEAFF.